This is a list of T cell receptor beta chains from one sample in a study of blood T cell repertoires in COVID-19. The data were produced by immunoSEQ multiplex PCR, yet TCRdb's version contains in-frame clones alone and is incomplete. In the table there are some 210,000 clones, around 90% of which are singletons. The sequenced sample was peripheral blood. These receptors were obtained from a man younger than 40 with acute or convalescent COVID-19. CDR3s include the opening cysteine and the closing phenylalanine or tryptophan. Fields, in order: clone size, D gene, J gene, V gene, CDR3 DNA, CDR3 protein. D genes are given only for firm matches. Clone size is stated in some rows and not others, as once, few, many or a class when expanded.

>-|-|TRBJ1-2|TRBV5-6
TGTGCCAGCAGGAATAGGGACATCGGATATAACTATGGCTACACCTTC
CASRNRDIGYNYGYTF
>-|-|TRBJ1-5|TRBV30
TGTGCCTGGAGTGCGGACAGTCGCAATCAGCCCCAGCATTTT
CAWSADSRNQPQHF
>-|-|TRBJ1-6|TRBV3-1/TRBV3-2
TGTGCCAGCAGCCAGGGGAGCTCCTATAATTCACCCCTCCACTTT
CASSQGSSYNSPLHF
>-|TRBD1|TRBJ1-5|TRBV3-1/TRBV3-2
TGTGCCAGCAGCCAAGAATACAGGGGAGCTCAGCCCCAGCATTTT
CASSQEYRGAQPQHF
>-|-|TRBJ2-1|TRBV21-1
TGTGCCAGCAGCAAAGGGGTTAGCGGGAGTCAGGATGAGCAGTTCTTC
CASSKGVSGSQDEQFF
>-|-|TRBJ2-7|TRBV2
TGTGCCAGCAGTGAAGTGGCAGGTCCCTACGAGCAGTACTTC
CASSEVAGPYEQYF
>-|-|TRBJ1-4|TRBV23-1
TGCGCCAGCAGTCAAGCCAGGGCAGCAACTAATGAAAAACTGTTTTTT
CASSQARAATNEKLFF
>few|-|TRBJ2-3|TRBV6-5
TGTGCCAGCAGAGAGACAGGATTCGATGGAGATACGCAGTATTTT
CASRETGFDGDTQYF
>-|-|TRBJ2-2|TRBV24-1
TGTGCCACCAGTGATTTGCTGGGGGCAATGGCCGGGGAGCTGTTTTTT
CATSDLLGAMAGELFF
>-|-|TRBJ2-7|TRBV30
TGTGCCTGGAGTGTAACCCGACATCCCTCCTACGAGCAGTACTTC
CAWSVTRHPSYEQYF
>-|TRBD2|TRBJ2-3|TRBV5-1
TGCGCCAGCAGCTTGCGGCTAGCGGGAGGTTTAGATACGCAGTATTTT
CASSLRLAGGLDTQYF
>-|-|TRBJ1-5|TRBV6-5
TGTGCCAGCAGTCATAGGGGGATCAATCAGCCCCAGCATTTT
CASSHRGINQPQHF
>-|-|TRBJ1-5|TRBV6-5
TGTGCCAGCAGTTACGCGTCCGCAAATCAGCCCCAGCATTTT
CASSYASANQPQHF
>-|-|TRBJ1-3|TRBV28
TGTGCCACCAAACAGGCCAGGAGCTCTGGAAACACCATATATTTT
CATKQARSSGNTIYF
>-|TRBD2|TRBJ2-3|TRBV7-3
TGTGCCAGCAGCCCCAGGGGCCCGACTAGCGGGGGATCATACTATAGCACAGATACGCAGTATTTT
CASSPRGPTSGGSYYSTDTQYF
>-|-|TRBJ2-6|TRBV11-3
TGTGCCAGCAGCAAGACAGCCTCTGGGGCCAACGTCCTGACTTTC
CASSKTASGANVLTF
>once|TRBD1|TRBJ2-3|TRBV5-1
TGCGCCAGCAGCCGGGACAGGGGACAAGATACGCAGTATTTT
CASSRDRGQDTQYF
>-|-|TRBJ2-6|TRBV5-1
TGCGCCAGCAGCTTGTGGGCTGCAGAAGCAGGGGCCAACGTCCTGACTTTC
CASSLWAAEAGANVLTF
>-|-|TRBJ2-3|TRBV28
TGTGCCAGCAGTTCTAGCTCCTCCGGGAAGTTAGATACGCAGTATTTT
CASSSSSSGKLDTQYF
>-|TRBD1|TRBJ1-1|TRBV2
TGTGCCAGCAGTACCGACAGGGTCGGCACTGAAGCTTTCTTT
CASSTDRVGTEAFF
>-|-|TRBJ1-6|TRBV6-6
TGTGCCAGCAGTTTAGGGGGGGATTCACCCCTCCACTTT
CASSLGGDSPLHF
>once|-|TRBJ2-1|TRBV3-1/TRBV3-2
TGTGCCAGCAGCCTCCCGGGACACAACAATGAGCAGTTCTTC
CASSLPGHNNEQFF
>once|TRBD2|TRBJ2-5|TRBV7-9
TGTGCCAGCACCATCTTAGCGGGGGGCTCCCGGGGGGAGACCCAGTACTTC
CASTILAGGSRGETQYF
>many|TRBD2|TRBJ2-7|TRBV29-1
TGCAGCGTCCTAGCGGTTTTAACCTACGAGCAGTACTTC
CSVLAVLTYEQYF
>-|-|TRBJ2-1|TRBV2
TGTGCCAGCAGTGTTGGGGCCCCGGGTGGTTTCCATGAGCAGTTCTTC
CASSVGAPGGFHEQFF
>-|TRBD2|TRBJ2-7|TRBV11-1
TGTGCCAGCAGCTTACGTCTAGCGGGAGTCGACGAGCAGTACTTC
CASSLRLAGVDEQYF
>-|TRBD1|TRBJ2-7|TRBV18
TGTGCCAGCTCACCCGACAGGGGGCGACCCGAGCAGTACTTC
CASSPDRGRPEQYF
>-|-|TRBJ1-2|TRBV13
TGTGCCAGCAGCTCCGTGCTGACACCTAATGCCTATGGCTACACCTTC
CASSSVLTPNAYGYTF
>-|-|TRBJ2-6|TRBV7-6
TGTGCCAGCAGCCGAGGTCCCTACCCGGTCTCTGGGGCCAACGTCCTGACTTTC
CASSRGPYPVSGANVLTF
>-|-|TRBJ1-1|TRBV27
TGTGCCAGCAGGACCACAGGGTGGGCTGAAGCTTTCTTT
CASRTTGWAEAFF
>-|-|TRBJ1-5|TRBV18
TGTGCCAGCTCACCGGGAGGGGGTCAGCCCCAGCATTTT
CASSPGGGQPQHF
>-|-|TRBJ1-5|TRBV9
TGTGCCAGCAGCGTAGAAGGGGAAGATCAGCCCCAGCATTTT
CASSVEGEDQPQHF
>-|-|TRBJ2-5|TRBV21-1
TGTGCCAGCAGCAAACCGAGGGGGACAGACCAAGAGACCCAGTACTTC
CASSKPRGTDQETQYF
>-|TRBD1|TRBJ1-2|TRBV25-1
TGTGCCAGCAGTGAAGACAGGGTAGATGGCTACACCTTC
CASSEDRVDGYTF
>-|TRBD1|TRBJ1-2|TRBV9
TGTGCCAGCAGCGTAGTGACAGGGGGCCGGTATGGCTACACCTTC
CASSVVTGGRYGYTF
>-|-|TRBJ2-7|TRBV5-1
TGCGCCAGCAGCTTGGGGTCCAGATACGAGCAGTACTTC
CASSLGSRYEQYF
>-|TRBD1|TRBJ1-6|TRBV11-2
TGTGCCAGCAGCCGGGACAGGGGCAATTCACCCCTCCACTTT
CASSRDRGNSPLHF
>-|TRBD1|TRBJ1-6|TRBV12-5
TGTGCTAGTGGTTTGGTATCGGGACAGGGGACTTCACCCCTCCACTTT
CASGLVSGQGTSPLHF
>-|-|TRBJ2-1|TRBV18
TGTGCCAGCTCACCGCTGGGGCTTCTGGACAATGAGCAGTTCTTC
CASSPLGLLDNEQFF
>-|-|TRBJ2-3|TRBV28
TGTGCCAGCACCATACCAAACGGGGCAGATACGCAGTATTTT
CASTIPNGADTQYF
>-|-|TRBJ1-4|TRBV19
TGTGCCAGTAACAACGGACGGAGGAATGAAAAACTGTTTTTT
CASNNGRRNEKLFF
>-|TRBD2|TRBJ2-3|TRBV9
TGTGCCAGCAGCGTAGAACTAGCGGGGGTCCCTAGCACAGATACGCAGTATTTT
CASSVELAGVPSTDTQYF
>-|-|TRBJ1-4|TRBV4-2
TGTGCCAGCAGCCCCCGGGGCGGGGCAGCAACTAATGAAAAACTGTTTTTT
CASSPRGGAATNEKLFF
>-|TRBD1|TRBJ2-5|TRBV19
TGTGCCAGTAGCCACCGGGACAGGGAAGAGACCCAGTACTTC
CASSHRDREETQYF
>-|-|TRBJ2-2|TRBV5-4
TGTGCCAGCAGCCCGTCGGGGGGCGCTTTGTCGGGGGAGCTGTTTTTT
CASSPSGGALSGELFF
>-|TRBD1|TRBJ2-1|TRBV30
TGTGCCTACGAGGGGGACAGGGTATTCGATGAGCAGTTCTTC
CAYEGDRVFDEQFF
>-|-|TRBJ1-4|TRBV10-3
TGTGCCATCCGGTGGAATGACAGGCCTAATGAAAAACTGTTTTTT
CAIRWNDRPNEKLFF
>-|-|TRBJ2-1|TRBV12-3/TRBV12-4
TGTGCCAGCAGTTTGAACAGAAACAATGAGCAGTTCTTC
CASSLNRNNEQFF
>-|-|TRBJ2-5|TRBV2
TGTGCCAGCAGTTCAGGGGGGCGCGTGGAGACCCAGTACTTC
CASSSGGRVETQYF
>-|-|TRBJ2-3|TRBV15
TGTGCCACCAGCAGGGACTATGGGGATACGCAGTATTTT
CATSRDYGDTQYF
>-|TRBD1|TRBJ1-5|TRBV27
TGTGCCAGCAGTCCAAGGACAGGAACTACGAGCCAGCCCCAGCATTTT
CASSPRTGTTSQPQHF
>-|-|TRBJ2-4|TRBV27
TGTGCCAGCAGTTTATTAGTCTGGAGAAAAAACATTCAGTACTTC
CASSLLVWRKNIQYF
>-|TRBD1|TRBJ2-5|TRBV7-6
TGTGCCAGCACCCGCACGGGACAGCAAGAGACCCAGTACTTC
CASTRTGQQETQYF
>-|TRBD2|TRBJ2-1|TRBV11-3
TGTGCCAGCAGCCCAGGGACTAGCGGGAGCATGCCCTACAATGAGCAGTTCTTC
CASSPGTSGSMPYNEQFF
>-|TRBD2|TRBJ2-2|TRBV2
TGTGCCAGTAACCAGCGGGAAATCGGGGAGCTGTTTTTT
CASNQREIGELFF
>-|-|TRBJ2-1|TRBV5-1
TGCGCCAGCAGCTTGGCCGGTATTTACAATGAGCAGTTCTTC
CASSLAGIYNEQFF
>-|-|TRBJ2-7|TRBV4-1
TGCGCCAGCAGCCAAGCCCAGTTAGGGAGCTACGAGCAGTACTTC
CASSQAQLGSYEQYF
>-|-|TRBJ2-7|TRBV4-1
TGCGCCAGCAGCCAACTGTTCGTCAGCGGGCGGTACTACGAGCAGTACTTC
CASSQLFVSGRYYEQYF
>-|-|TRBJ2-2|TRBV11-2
TGTGCCAGCGAGGTGGGGCCGAACACCGGGGAGCTGTTTTTT
CASEVGPNTGELFF